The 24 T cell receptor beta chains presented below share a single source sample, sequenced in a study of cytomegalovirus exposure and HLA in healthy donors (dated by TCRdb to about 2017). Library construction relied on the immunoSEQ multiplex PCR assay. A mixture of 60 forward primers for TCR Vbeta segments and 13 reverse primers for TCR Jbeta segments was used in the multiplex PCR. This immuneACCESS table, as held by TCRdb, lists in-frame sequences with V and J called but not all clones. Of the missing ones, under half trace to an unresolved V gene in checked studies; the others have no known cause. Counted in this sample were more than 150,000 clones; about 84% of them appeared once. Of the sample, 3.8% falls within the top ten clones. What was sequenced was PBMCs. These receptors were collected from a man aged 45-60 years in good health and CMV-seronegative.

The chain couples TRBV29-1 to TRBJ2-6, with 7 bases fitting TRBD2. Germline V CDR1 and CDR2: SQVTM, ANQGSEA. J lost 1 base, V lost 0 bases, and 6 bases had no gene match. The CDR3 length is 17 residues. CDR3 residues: CSVEDAWEGSGANVLTF. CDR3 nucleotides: TGCAGCGTTGAAGATGCATGGGAGGGATCTGGGGCCAACGTCCTGACTTTC.

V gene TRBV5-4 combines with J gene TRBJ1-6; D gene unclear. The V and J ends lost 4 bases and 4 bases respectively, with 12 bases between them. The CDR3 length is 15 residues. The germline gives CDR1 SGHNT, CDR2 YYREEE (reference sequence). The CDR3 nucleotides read TGTGCCAGCAGCCTCGGGATAGAGTATAATTCACCCCTCCACTTT. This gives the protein CASSLGIEYNSPLHF.

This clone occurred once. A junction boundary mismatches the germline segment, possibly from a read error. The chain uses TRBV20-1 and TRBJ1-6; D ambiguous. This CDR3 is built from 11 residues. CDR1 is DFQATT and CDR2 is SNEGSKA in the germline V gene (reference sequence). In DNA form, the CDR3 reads TGTGCTCTAGGAAATAATTCACCCCTCCACTTT. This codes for CALGNNSPLHF.

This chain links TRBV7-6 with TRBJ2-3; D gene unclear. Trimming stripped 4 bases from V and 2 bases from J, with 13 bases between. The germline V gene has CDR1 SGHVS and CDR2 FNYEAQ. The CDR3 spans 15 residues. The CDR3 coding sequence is TGTGCCAGCAGCTCACAGACACCGTACACAGATACGCAGTATTTT. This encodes CASSSQTPYTDTQYF.

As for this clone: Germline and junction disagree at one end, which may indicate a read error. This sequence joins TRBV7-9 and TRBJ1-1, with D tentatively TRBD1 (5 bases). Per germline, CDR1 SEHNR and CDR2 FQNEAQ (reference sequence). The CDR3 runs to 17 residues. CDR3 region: CSSSSADLSQGRTEAFF. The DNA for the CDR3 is TGTTCCAGCAGCTCAGCAGACCTTAGCCAGGGCAGGACTGAAGCTTTCTTT.

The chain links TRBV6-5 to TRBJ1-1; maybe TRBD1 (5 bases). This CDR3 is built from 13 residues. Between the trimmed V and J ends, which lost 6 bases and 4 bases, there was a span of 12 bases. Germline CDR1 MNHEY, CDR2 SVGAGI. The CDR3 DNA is TGTGCCAGCAGCCCAGGCAGGGCCACTGAAGCTTTCTTT. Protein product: CASSPGRATEAFF.

The CDR3 coding sequence is TGTGCCAGCAGCCCCCACCAGAGGACTAGCACAGATACGCAGTATTTT. Translation gives CASSPHQRTSTDTQYF. The J gene is TRBJ2-3, the V gene TRBV7-8, with D perhaps matching TRBD2 (5 bases). The CDR3 length is 16 residues. The V gene's germline CDR1 is SGHVS and CDR2 FQNEAQ. Trimming left V 5 bases short and J 0 bases short, with 15 bases between.

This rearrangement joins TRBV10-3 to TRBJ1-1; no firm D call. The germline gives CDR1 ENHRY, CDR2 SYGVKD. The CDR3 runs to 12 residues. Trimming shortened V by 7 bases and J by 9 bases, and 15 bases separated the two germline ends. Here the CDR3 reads CAIIADTGQAFF. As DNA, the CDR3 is TGTGCCATCATAGCGGATACCGGCCAAGCTTTCTTT.

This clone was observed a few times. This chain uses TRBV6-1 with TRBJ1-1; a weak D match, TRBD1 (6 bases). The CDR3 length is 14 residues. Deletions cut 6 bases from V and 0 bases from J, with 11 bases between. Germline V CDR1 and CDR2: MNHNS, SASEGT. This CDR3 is CASSLNRVNTEAFF. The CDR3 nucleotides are TGTGCCAGCAGCTTAAACAGGGTGAACACTGAAGCTTTCTTT.

The CDR3 protein is CAHTLGGAPTEAFF. In DNA, the CDR3 is TGTGCCCATACACTCGGGGGGGCGCCCACTGAAGCTTTCTTT. V gene TRBV6-1 combines with J gene TRBJ1-1; possible D gene TRBD1, 6 bases. Germline-derived CDR1 and CDR2 are MNHNS and SASEGT. The CDR3 consists of 14 residues. V lost 11 bases to trimming and J lost 4 bases, with 20 bases between them.

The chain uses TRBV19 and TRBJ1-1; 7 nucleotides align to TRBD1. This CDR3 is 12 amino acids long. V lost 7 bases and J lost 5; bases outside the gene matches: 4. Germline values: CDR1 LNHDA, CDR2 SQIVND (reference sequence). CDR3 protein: CASKQGLTEAFF. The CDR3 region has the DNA TGTGCCAGTAAACAGGGGTTAACTGAAGCTTTCTTT.

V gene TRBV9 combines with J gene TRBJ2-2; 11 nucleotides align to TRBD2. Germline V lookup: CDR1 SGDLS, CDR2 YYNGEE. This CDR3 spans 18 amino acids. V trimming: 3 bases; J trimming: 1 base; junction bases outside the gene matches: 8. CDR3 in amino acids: CASSGIGTSGMNTGELFF. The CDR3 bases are TGTGCCAGCAGCGGGATAGGGACTAGCGGAATGAACACCGGGGAGCTGTTTTTT.

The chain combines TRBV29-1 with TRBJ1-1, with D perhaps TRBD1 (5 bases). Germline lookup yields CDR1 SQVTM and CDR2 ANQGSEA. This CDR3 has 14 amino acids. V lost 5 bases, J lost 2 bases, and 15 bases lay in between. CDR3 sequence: CSVLAGRGNTEAFF. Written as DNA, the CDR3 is TGCAGCGTTCTGGCAGGGCGAGGTAACACTGAAGCTTTCTTT.

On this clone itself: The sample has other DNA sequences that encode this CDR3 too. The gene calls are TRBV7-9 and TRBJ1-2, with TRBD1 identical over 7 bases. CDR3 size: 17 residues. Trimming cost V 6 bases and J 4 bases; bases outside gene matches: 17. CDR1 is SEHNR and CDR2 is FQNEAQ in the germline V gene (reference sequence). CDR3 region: CASSPRVGGKSLYGYTF. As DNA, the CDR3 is TGTGCCAGCAGTCCACGGGTAGGGGGCAAGAGTCTCTATGGCTACACCTTC.

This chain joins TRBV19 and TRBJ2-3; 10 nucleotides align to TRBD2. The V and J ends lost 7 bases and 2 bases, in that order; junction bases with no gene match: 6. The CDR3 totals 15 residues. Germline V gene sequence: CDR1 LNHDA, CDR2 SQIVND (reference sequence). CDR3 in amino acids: CASTGLAANTDTQYF. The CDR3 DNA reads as TGTGCCAGTACCGGACTAGCGGCCAACACAGATACGCAGTATTTT. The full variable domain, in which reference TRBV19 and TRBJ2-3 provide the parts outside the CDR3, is DGGITQSPKYLFRKEGQNVTLSCEQNLNHDAMYWYRQDPGQGLRLIYYSQIVNDFQKGDIAEGYSVSREKKESFPLTVTSAQKNPTAFYLCASTGLAANTDTQYFGPGTRLTVL.

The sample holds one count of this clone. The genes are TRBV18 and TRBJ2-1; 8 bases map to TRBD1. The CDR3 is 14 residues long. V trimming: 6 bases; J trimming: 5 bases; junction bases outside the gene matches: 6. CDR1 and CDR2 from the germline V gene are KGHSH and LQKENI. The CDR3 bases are TGTGCCAGCTCCGCGGACAGGGTAGACAATGAGCAGTTCTTC. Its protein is CASSADRVDNEQFF.

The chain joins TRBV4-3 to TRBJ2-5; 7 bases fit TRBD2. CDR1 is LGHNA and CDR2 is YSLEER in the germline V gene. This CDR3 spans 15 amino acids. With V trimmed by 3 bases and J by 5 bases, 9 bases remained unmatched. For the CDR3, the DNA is TGCGCCAGCAGCCAGAGGGGATCGGGGGGTGAGACCCAGTACTTC. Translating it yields CASSQRGSGGETQYF.

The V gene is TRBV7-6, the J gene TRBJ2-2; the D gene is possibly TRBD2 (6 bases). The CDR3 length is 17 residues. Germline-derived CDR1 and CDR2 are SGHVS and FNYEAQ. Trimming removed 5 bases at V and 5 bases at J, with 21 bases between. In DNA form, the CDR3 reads TGTGCCAGCAGCCGAGGGGACTTAAGCCTGGGGACCGGGGAGCTGTTTTTT. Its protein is CASSRGDLSLGTGELFF.

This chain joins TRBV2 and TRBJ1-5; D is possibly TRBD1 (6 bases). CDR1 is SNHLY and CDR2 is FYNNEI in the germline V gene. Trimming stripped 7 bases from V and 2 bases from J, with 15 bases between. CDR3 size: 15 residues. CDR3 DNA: TGTGCCAGCAAGATCCAGGGGCAGGGCAATCAGCCCCAGCATTTT. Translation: CASKIQGQGNQPQHF.

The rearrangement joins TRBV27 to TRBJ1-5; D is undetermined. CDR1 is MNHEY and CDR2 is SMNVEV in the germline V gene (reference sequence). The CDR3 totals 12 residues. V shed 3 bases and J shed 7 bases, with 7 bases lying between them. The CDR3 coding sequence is TGTGCCAGCAGTTTCCCGGGACAGCCCCAGCATTTT. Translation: CASSFPGQPQHF.

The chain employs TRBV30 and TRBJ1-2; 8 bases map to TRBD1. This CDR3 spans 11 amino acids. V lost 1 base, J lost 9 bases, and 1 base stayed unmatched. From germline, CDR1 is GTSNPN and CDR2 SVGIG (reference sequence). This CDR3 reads CAWSGQGRYTF. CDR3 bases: TGTGCCTGGAGTGGACAGGGGCGCTACACCTTC.

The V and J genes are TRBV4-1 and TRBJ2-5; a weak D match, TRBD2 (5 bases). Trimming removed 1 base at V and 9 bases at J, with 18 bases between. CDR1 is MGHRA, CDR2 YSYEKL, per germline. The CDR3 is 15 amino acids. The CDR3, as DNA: TGCGCCAGCAGCCAAGCTCTGAGAGGGTTTGCGGCCCAGTACTTC. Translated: CASSQALRGFAAQYF.

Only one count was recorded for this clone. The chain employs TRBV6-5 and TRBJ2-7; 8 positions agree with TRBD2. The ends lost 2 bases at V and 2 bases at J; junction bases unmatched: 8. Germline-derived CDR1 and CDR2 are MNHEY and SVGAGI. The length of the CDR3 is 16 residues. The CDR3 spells CASSYVGGAKAYEQYF. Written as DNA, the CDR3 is TGTGCCAGCAGTTACGTCGGGGGGGCCAAGGCCTACGAGCAGTACTTC.

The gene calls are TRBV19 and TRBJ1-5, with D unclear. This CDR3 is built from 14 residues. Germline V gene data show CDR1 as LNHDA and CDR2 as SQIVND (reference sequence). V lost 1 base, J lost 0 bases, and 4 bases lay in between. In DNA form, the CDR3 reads TGTGCCAGTAGTATAGTGTATAGCAATCAGCCCCAGCATTTT. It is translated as CASSIVYSNQPQHF.